Listed below are T cell receptor beta chains from one sample, sequenced in a study of T-cell reconstitution after alpha-beta-depleted transplantation in children. TCRdb re-derived calls from the PCR reads in MiXCR, one entry per CDR3 protein. This repertoire shows 450,000 to 700,000 distinct CDR3 sequences, 20% to 30% found once; its top ten account for 35% to 40%. The source material was PBMCs, sampled before TCRalphabeta/CD19-depleted stem cell transplant. The source of these receptors is a boy under two years old with Wiskott-Aldrich syndrome, due to receive a stem cell transplant. Both conserved end residues are part of each CDR3.

J: TRBJ2-7
V: TRBV5-1
CDR3: CASSLLSGKTTYEQYF

J: TRBJ2-6
V: TRBV12-3/TRBV12-4
CDR3: CASSRKGPTSKANVLTF

J: TRBJ2-2
V: TRBV20-1
CDR3: CSAKRNTGDLFF

J: TRBJ2-1
V: TRBV5-1
CDR3: CASSSALAGPFGDEQFF

J: TRBJ1-3
V: TRBV12-3/TRBV12-4
CDR3: CASSLPGRNTIYF

J: TRBJ1-4
V: TRBV5-5
CDR3: CASSQYPGGGDEKLFF

J: TRBJ2-1
V: TRBV5-4
CDR3: CASSRQDNEQFF

J: TRBJ1-2
V: TRBV28
CDR3: CASSLGTYGYTF

J: TRBJ2-3
V: TRBV5-1
CDR3: CASSLAQATDTQYF

J: TRBJ1-1
V: TRBV5-1
CDR3: CASGSGNLAEAFF

J: TRBJ2-1
V: TRBV27
CDR3: CASSLLAISSYNEQFF

J: TRBJ2-3
V: TRBV7-2
CDR3: CASSLLGQITDTQYF

J: TRBJ1-5
V: TRBV20-1
CDR3: CSAPRNRTDMGNQPQHF

J: TRBJ1-2
V: TRBV20-1
CDR3: CSARVGQGEYGYTF

J: TRBJ2-5
V: TRBV24-1
CDR3: CATSEPGPGETQYF

J: TRBJ2-1
V: TRBV3-1
CDR3: CASSQEGTSGRLYEQFF

J: TRBJ2-7
V: TRBV12-3/TRBV12-4
CDR3: CASSSQIYEQYF

J: TRBJ1-5
V: TRBV6-1
CDR3: CASSATANNQPQHF

J: TRBJ2-5
V: TRBV5-1
CDR3: CASRNVKGAQYF

J: TRBJ2-1
V: TRBV5-6
CDR3: CASIRRPYNEQFF

J: TRBJ2-3
V: TRBV20-1
CDR3: CSVNPVTQYF

J: TRBJ2-1
V: TRBV7-6
CDR3: CASSLAPKGTSSYNEQFF

J: TRBJ1-2
V: TRBV12-3/TRBV12-4
CDR3: CASSLKQGRGGYTF

J: TRBJ2-7
V: TRBV12-3/TRBV12-4
CDR3: CASSIAGLSYEQYF